The present TCR beta chain was sequenced within a study of a mutant IDH1 vaccine in newly diagnosed glioma. Background on the study: Vaccines were begun 4-6 weeks after radiotherapy alone, or with temozolomide cycles.

Trimming took off 0 bases at V and 3 bases at J, with 10 bases between the two ends. CDR3 length equals 15 residues. Time point noted: week 23, last vaccination. A single vaccine dose contained 300 ug of mutant IDH1 20-mer peptide, and topical imiquimod was used with it. Points on this clone: Its matching antigen is unknown.

Clones were sequenced by immunoSEQ multiplex PCR, and TCRdb holds only the in-frame ones, with some missing. The table has approximately 44,000 clones, 65% to 85% seen once. Specimen: PBMCs, collected from a glioma patient whose treatment included an IDH1 peptide vaccine. V usage is TRBV6-7 and J usage is TRBJ2-3; D might be TRBD1 (6 bases). TRBV6-7 is an ORF for which the function is uncertain. The clonotype comes from a woman aged 18-29 years with glioma. Some clones in this sample may be carry-over from other donors' samples. The chain's CDR3 is CASSYSTTGTDTQYF. The CDR3 coding sequence is TGTGCCAGCAGTTACTCAACCACAGGGACAGATACGCAGTATTTT.